The subject of this entry is one T cell receptor beta chain. This clonotype was counted between two and nine times. Its antigen target is currently unknown. No base quality values were provided; no much bigger clone lies one nucleotide off. The listed sequencing device is Illumina NovaSeq 6000. Using 5'RACE with constant-segment primers, TCRalpha and TCRbeta cDNA libraries were constructed, with sample barcodes and unique molecular identifiers added in the process. Trizol reagent was used to extract RNA from every sample. Libraries were amplified in two PCR steps, with a second sample barcode and Illumina TruSeq adapters added in the second step. The libraries were sequenced on an Illumina NovaSeq using 2 x 150 bp paired-end reads. The authors' pipeline ran thus. Demultiplexing of reads and collapsing into UMI-guided consensus sequences were performed with migec v1.2.7. Using mixcr v2.1.11, the UMI consensuses were aligned to TRA and TRB V and J templates and assembled into clonotypes. Expanded or contracted clonotypes were those called significant by both edgeR and NoisET, with noise models trained on biological replicates. For edgeR calls, the thresholds were a false discovery rate-adjusted p below 0.01 and a log2 fold-change of 1. As an exploratory analysis of dynamics, max-normalized trajectories of the 1000 most abundant clonotypes were examined with PCA combined with hierarchical clustering. The CD4 or CD8 phenotype of responding clones was assigned using the separately sequenced CD4+ and CD8+ repertoires. TCRdb reprocessing: public reads trimmed at Q25 with fastp, clones called with MiXCR, in-frame beta chains kept. Each CDR3 protein gets just one entry, which takes the most common genes and DNA from the rows behind it. None of the V and J calls come from the authors' own analysis; TCRdb made them. The sample table shows more than 120,000 distinct CDR3 sequences, and about 19% are seen once. Together, the top ten hold 2% to 2.5% of the sample.

This specimen belongs to a study of T-cell memory formation after mild COVID-19 (dated by TCRdb to the early 2020s). About the study as a whole: TCR sequence clusters from the two donors were largely donor specific. The cohort comprised two young, previously healthy adult volunteers, one female and one male. Longitudinal TCRalpha and TCRbeta repertoire sequencing tracked T-cell clones expanding and contracting after mild COVID-19 in two donors.

Ficoll-Paque density gradient centrifugation was used to isolate PBMCs. The germline V gene provides CDR1 SGHVS and CDR2 FQNEAQ. The CDR3 numbers 15 residues from cysteine through phenylalanine. Solely the CDR3 DNA is kept, with 45 bases framed from the first base. Deletion took 3 bases off V and 0 bases off J, with a span of 10 bases between the germline ends. General conclusions and limits of the study: Contracting CD4+ clones turned up mainly in the CM and EM memory subsets, whereas EMRA was where CD8+ clones were enriched. The second-wave clones that peaked on day 37 were not confirmed to be SARS-CoV-2 specific. Some responding clones were found in pre-infection memory, which suggests that pre-existing cross-reactive memory T cells took part in the SARS-CoV-2 response. Clones contracting from day 15 to 85 had balanced CD4/CD8 phenotypes, while a second wave expanding from day 15 to 37 was biased towards CD4+. The study included only a couple of mild cases, and larger cohorts that include severe cases with pre-infection samples were judged to be necessary.

The chain joins TRBV7-8 to TRBJ2-3, with the D gene not confidently named. The source of this sequence is an adult woman who had mild COVID-19 (a few samples of this study predate the infection). The sample titles of this study are shuffled in the database, so cell type and time point are left out; the donor was told from shared clones. Specimen: PBMCs or a T cell subset sorted from them (not recorded which). DNA sequence: TGTGCCAGCAGCTTCGCCGGATCTAGCACAGATACGCAGTATTTT. Its protein product is CASSFAGSSTDTQYF.